This is a list of T cell receptor beta chains from one sample in a study of T cell responses to AZD1222 COVID-19 vaccine. Profiled with immunoSEQ multiplex PCR; TCRdb holds only in-frame clones, not every one. This table has approximately 150,000 clones, around 90% appearing once. Sequencing used peripheral blood, obtained 28 days after the second AZD1222 dose. These TCRs come from an adult who received the AZD1222 COVID-19 vaccine. The CDR3 runs from the conserved cysteine through the conserved F or W. Fields, in order: V gene, D gene, clone size, J gene, CDR3 protein, CDR3 DNA. D genes are given only for firm matches. Some rows mark clone size as missing; the rest say once, few, many or name a class of expanded clone.

>TRBV9|.|.|TRBJ1-1
CASSVEPRGAAEAFF
TGTGCCAGCAGCGTAGAACCCCGGGGGGCGGCTGAAGCTTTCTTT
>TRBV27|.|once|TRBJ1-3
CASSLAGSGNTIYF
TGTGCCAGCAGTTTGGCAGGGTCTGGAAACACCATATATTTT
>TRBV27|.|.|TRBJ2-1
CASSPLGELSNEQFF
TGTGCCAGCAGCCCCTTGGGGGAATTGAGCAATGAGCAGTTCTTC
>TRBV4-2|TRBD2|.|TRBJ2-7
CASSQEGLLAESYEQYF
TGTGCCAGCAGCCAAGAAGGTTTACTAGCGGAGTCCTACGAGCAGTACTTC
>TRBV24-1|.|.|TRBJ2-5
CATSDLIVQETQYF
TGTGCCACCAGTGATTTAATAGTGCAAGAGACCCAGTACTTC
>TRBV7-2|.|.|TRBJ1-4
CASSPRGGTATNEKLFF
TGTGCCAGCAGCCCAAGGGGAGGGACGGCAACTAATGAAAAACTGTTTTTT
>TRBV30|TRBD1|.|TRBJ1-5
CAWRPTGGRDQPQHF
TGTGCCTGGAGGCCGACAGGGGGCAGGGATCAGCCCCAGCATTTT
>TRBV4-1|.|few|TRBJ1-1
CASSQDPIDIRTEAFF
TGCGCCAGCAGCCAAGATCCGATAGACATACGGACTGAAGCTTTCTTT
>TRBV19|.|once|TRBJ1-6
CASTQGGRDSSYNSPLHF
TGTGCCAGTACGCAGGGTGGGAGAGACAGCTCCTATAATTCACCCCTCCACTTT
>TRBV7-3|.|once|TRBJ1-3
CASSAGRGNTIYF
TGTGCCAGCAGTGCGGGGCGCGGAAACACCATATATTTT
>TRBV6-6|TRBD1|.|TRBJ1-4
CASSYFPGQLNEKLFF
TGTGCCAGCAGTTACTTTCCGGGACAGCTCAATGAAAAACTGTTTTTT
>TRBV6-6|TRBD1|.|TRBJ1-2
CASSPPGRQGYTYGYTF
TGTGCCAGCAGTCCCCCCGGGCGACAGGGATATACCTATGGCTACACCTTC
>TRBV12-5|.|.|TRBJ2-5
CASGLVLGETQYF
TGTGCTAGTGGTTTGGTACTGGGGGAGACCCAGTACTTC
>TRBV4-1|TRBD1|.|TRBJ2-1
CASSQIPGTGSYNEQFF
TGCGCCAGCAGCCAGATTCCCGGGACAGGGTCCTACAATGAGCAGTTCTTC
>TRBV6-5|TRBD1|.|TRBJ1-2
CASTSGTGGRGYTF
TGTGCCAGCACCTCCGGGACAGGGGGCCGTGGCTACACCTTC
>TRBV6-5|.|.|TRBJ2-1
CASSYRVEQFF
TGTGCCAGCAGTTACAGGGTTGAGCAGTTCTTC
>TRBV27|TRBD2|.|TRBJ2-3
CASTLRGLTEGDTQYF
TGTGCCAGCACCCTTCGGGGACTAACCGAGGGAGATACGCAGTATTTT
>TRBV3-1/TRBV3-2|TRBD1|.|TRBJ1-2
CASSQGYDRGLYGYTF
TGTGCCAGCAGCCAAGGCTACGACAGGGGCCTTTATGGCTACACCTTC
>TRBV3-1/TRBV3-2|TRBD1|.|TRBJ2-7
CASSQGMIGTGKQYF
TGTGCCAGCAGCCAAGGGATGATCGGGACAGGGAAGCAGTACTTC
>TRBV6-5|.|.|TRBJ1-2
CASRLGRNYGYTF
TGTGCCAGCAGACTGGGGCGTAACTATGGCTACACCTTC
>TRBV28|TRBD1|once|TRBJ1-5
CASSYGTGVRNQPQHF
TGTGCCAGCAGTTATGGGACAGGGGTGAGAAATCAGCCCCAGCATTTT
>TRBV7-9|.|.|TRBJ1-6
CASSSAGNSPLHF
TGTGCCAGCAGCTCCGCGGGCAATTCACCCCTCCACTTT
>TRBV27|.|few|TRBJ2-2
CASQPGVRNTGELFF
TGTGCCAGTCAACCCGGGGTCCGGAACACCGGGGAGCTGTTTTTT
>TRBV7-9|TRBD1|.|TRBJ1-1
CASSVGQGVITEAFF
TGTGCCAGCAGCGTGGGACAGGGGGTAATTACTGAAGCTTTCTTT